One and the same sample provided the 19 T cell receptor beta chains below, sequenced in a study of blood T cells in healthy people across ages. A second PCR, run for roughly 7 to 11 cycles, used a sample-barcoded 5' primer plus a J-beta primer mix. TCRdb independently ran MiXCR on the 5' RACE reads; one entry per CDR3 protein. Of roughly 2 million distinct CDR3 sequences in the sample, 49% were seen once. Specimen: blood. All receptors come from a woman between 35 and 50 years old in good health.

A single count supports this clonotype. The junction differs from germline at one of its ends, possibly a read error. This chain joins TRBV6-2 or TRBV6-3 and TRBJ1-2; D not certain. CDR1 is MNHEY, CDR2 SVGEGT, per germline. The CDR3 is 12 residues long. CDR3 nucleotides: TGTGCCAGCAGCCGGACTGCCCATGGCTGCACCTTC. Its translation is CASSRTAHGCTF.

V is TRBV6-1 and J is TRBJ2-5, with TRBD2 matching over 10 bases. This CDR3 comprises 14 residues. Germline trimming cut 6 bases from V and 4 bases from J; bases unmatched to any gene: 5. Per the germline V gene, CDR1 is MNHNS and CDR2 is SASEGT. The CDR3 DNA sequence: TGTGCCAGCAGGCGAACTAGCGGGGTAGAGACCCAGTACTTC. Residues: CASRRTSGVETQYF.

The genes are TRBV5-1 and TRBJ1-1; unclear D gene. This CDR3 contains 13 residues. Trimming stripped 4 bases from V and 0 bases from J, with 7 bases between. Germline assignment: CDR1 SGHRS and CDR2 YFSETQ. CDR3 sequence (DNA): TGCGCCAGCAGCCGGTTTATGAACACTGAAGCTTTCTTT. This translates into CASSRFMNTEAFF.

This rearrangement joins TRBV6-5 to TRBJ1-2, with D possibly being TRBD1 (5 bases). The CDR3 extends over 13 amino acids. Trimming took off 2 bases at V and 6 bases at J, with 10 bases between the two ends. Germline V gene data show CDR1 as MNHEY and CDR2 as SVGAGI. CDR3 loop: CASSYVGRDGYTF. CDR3 bases: TGTGCCAGCAGTTACGTGGGGCGGGATGGCTACACCTTC.

Turning to this clonotype: This sequence may be a read error, since a much larger clone differs from it by one base. The chain combines TRBV29-1 with TRBJ2-7; TRBD1 agrees at 8 bases. The CDR3 is 11 amino acids. CDR1 and CDR2 (germline): SQVTM, ANQGSEA. Here the CDR3 reads CGAGGGYEQYF. CDR3 DNA sequence: TGCGGCGCAGGGGGCGGGTACGAGCAGTACTTC.

V usage is TRBV4-2 and J usage is TRBJ2-3; D remains unclear. The CDR3 runs 14 residues. CDR1 LGHNA and CDR2 YNFKEQ come from the germline V gene. Deletions cut 2 bases from V and 5 bases from J, with 11 bases between. CDR3 DNA: TGTGCCAGCAGCCAACCCGAGGTGGGAGATACGCAGTATTTT. Residues: CASSQPEVGDTQYF.

This clonotype appeared a few times. The chain has TRBV10-3 and TRBJ2-3, with TRBD2 identical over 10 bases. Germline lookup yields CDR1 ENHRY and CDR2 SYGVKD. V lost 6 bases and J lost 3; bases outside the gene matches: 3. The CDR3 is 14 residues long. CDR3 nucleotide sequence: TGTGCCATCAGACTTAGCGGGGGGACAGATACGCAGTATTTT. It translates to CAIRLSGGTDTQYF.

J is TRBJ1-5 and V is TRBV29-1; D not resolved. Trimming took 4 bases from V and 3 from J, leaving 7 bases between them. Per germline, CDR1 SQVTM and CDR2 ANQGSEA. The CDR3 consists of 12 residues. Written as DNA, the CDR3 is TGCAGCGTTGGGTCGGCCAATCAGCCCCAGCATTTT. This encodes CSVGSANQPQHF.

The chain uses TRBV10-3 and TRBJ2-7; no clear D. The J call may be in error: the DNA end matches TRBJ2-5 better. The CDR3 runs to 13 residues. Germline values: CDR1 ENHRY, CDR2 SYGVKD. CDR3 amino acids: CAISDPVGETQYF. CDR3 DNA sequence: TGTGCCATCAGTGACCCAGTCGGTGAGACCCAGTACTTC.

This clonotype was seen only a few times. The CDR3 DNA follows: TGCGCCAGCAGCCAAGATTTCGACTTTGGGACCCAGTACTTC. Translated, it gives CASSQDFDFGTQYF. The rearrangement joins TRBV4-3 to TRBJ2-5; D is unclear. This CDR3 has 14 residues. V was shortened by 0 bases and J by 7 bases, with 12 bases between the two germline ends. CDR1 is LGHNA, CDR2 YSLEER, per germline.

This clonotype has just a few counts. The chain couples TRBV20-1 to TRBJ2-1; D is unclear. CDR3 length equals 11 residues. Germline V gives CDR1 DFQATT, CDR2 SNEGSKA (reference sequence). Trimming stripped 4 bases from V and 9 bases from J, with 10 bases between. The CDR3 sequence: CSAIPLGEQFF. The CDR3 DNA reads TGCAGTGCTATACCCCTGGGTGAGCAGTTCTTC.

This clonotype was observed at least ten times. The genes are TRBV29-1 and TRBJ2-5; TRBD1 agrees at 7 bases. The V and J ends lost 7 bases and 1 base, in that order; junction bases with no gene match: 15. The germline V gene has CDR1 SQVTM and CDR2 ANQGSEA. The CDR3 is made up of 16 amino acids. This CDR3 reads CSALAANRGPQETQYF. CDR3 DNA: TGCAGCGCTTTAGCAGCTAACAGGGGCCCCCAAGAGACCCAGTACTTC.

This clonotype was picked up a small number of times. The chain employs TRBV12-3 or TRBV12-4 and TRBJ2-7; 12 bases line up with TRBD2. The CDR3 contains 18 residues. The J segment lost 0 bases and the V segment lost 4 bases, leaving 10 bases of the junction unmatched. The CDR3 DNA sequence: TGTGCCAGCAGTTGGGACGGTCGACTAGCGGGGGCCTCCTACGAGCAGTACTTC. It codes for CASSWDGRLAGASYEQYF.

The chain recombines TRBV9 with TRBJ2-5; 7 nucleotides align to TRBD1. The last part of the DNA fits TRBJ2-7 better; the J call may be wrong. Germline values: CDR1 SGDLS, CDR2 YYNGEE. This CDR3 is 15 amino acids long. CDR3 region: CASSFVDGTDGEQYF. DNA for the CDR3: TGTGCCAGCAGCTTCGTAGATGGGACAGACGGCGAGCAGTACTTC.

The chain has TRBV19 and TRBJ1-4; D call uncertain. The CDR3 is 15 residues long. Germline loops: CDR1 LNHDA, CDR2 SQIVND (reference sequence). The V end lost 7 bases, the J end lost 0 bases, and 12 bases lay between the germline ends. CDR3 DNA: TGTGCCAGTAAGGACTACGGTGCAACTAATGAAAAACTGTTTTTT. It encodes CASKDYGATNEKLFF.

This clonotype was recorded once. This chain connects TRBV20-1 to TRBJ1-6; 9 bases align to TRBD1. This CDR3 has 14 residues. Germline V gene lookup returns CDR1 DFQATT and CDR2 SNEGSKA (reference sequence). The trim removed 7 bases at V and 9 bases at J, leaving 10 bases unmatched. The CDR3 DNA follows: TGCAGTGTTACACAGGGGGCGCAGGGTTCACCCCTCCACTTT. Amino acid sequence: CSVTQGAQGSPLHF.

Concerning this clonotype: An end of the junction does not agree with germline; a read error may underlie this. V gene TRBV10-3 combines with J gene TRBJ2-7; 7 nucleotides agree with TRBD2. Germline-derived CDR1 and CDR2 are ENHRY and SYGVKD. The CDR3 totals 16 residues. CDR3 loop: CAISRAGADLSSEQYF. The CDR3 coding sequence is TGTGCCATCAGCAGGGCGGGAGCCGACCTCTCCTCCGAGCAGTACTTC.

There are a few counts of this clonotype. V and J are TRBV2 and TRBJ2-7; no reliable D call. Germline lookup yields CDR1 SNHLY and CDR2 FYNNEI. The CDR3 length is 10 residues. V was clipped by 4 bases and J by 6 bases, with 4 bases between them. The CDR3: CASSVREQYF. The DNA of the CDR3 is TGTGCCAGCAGTGTCCGCGAGCAGTACTTC. The full variable domain, rest sourced from reference TRBV2 and TRBJ2-7, is EPEVTQTPSHQVTQMGQEVILRCVPISNHLYFYWYRQILGQKVEFLVSFYNNEISEKSEIFDDQFSVERPDGSNFTLKIRSTKLEDSAMYFCASSVREQYFGPGTRLTVT.

V usage is TRBV9 and J usage is TRBJ2-5, with a tentative D call TRBD1 (6 bases). Germline V CDR1 and CDR2: SGDLS, YYNGEE. The CDR3 is 15 residues long. The V end lost 0 bases, the J end lost 5 bases, and 14 bases lay between the germline ends. The CDR3 reads CASSVEQGYLETQYF. Here the CDR3 DNA reads TGTGCCAGCAGCGTAGAGCAGGGGTATCTGGAGACCCAGTACTTC.